Below are 16 T cell receptor beta chains sequenced from a single sample in a study of T cell changes during pregnancy in multiple sclerosis. Profiled with immunoSEQ multiplex PCR; TCRdb holds only in-frame clones, not every one. The sample includes roughly 93,000 clones, more than 85% of them seen just once. This specimen consisted of peripheral blood, obtained in the first trimester of pregnancy. These receptor sequences come from a female donor in good health, enrolled as a control in a pregnancy study.

The rearrangement uses TRBV6-1 and TRBJ1-2, with 7 bases identical to TRBD1. The CDR3 is 14 amino acids. Germline CDR1 is MNHNS and CDR2 is SASEGT. J was trimmed by 1 base and V by 6 bases; bases with no gene match: 5. CDR3 in DNA: TGTGCCAGCAGAACAGGGGCCCTTAACTATGGCTACACCTTC. Its translation is CASRTGALNYGYTF.

The gene calls are TRBV27 and TRBJ1-1, with 7 bases fitting TRBD1. This CDR3 is built from 13 residues. The junction had 10 bases not matched to a gene; V was cut back by 5 bases and J by 10 bases. Germline loops: CDR1 MNHEY, CDR2 SMNVEV (reference sequence). The CDR3 protein is CASSPRGTVPAFF. CDR3 DNA sequence: TGTGCCAGCAGTCCTCGAGGGACAGTCCCAGCTTTCTTT.

The chain has TRBV4-3 and TRBJ1-3; D ambiguous. Germline lookup yields CDR1 LGHNA and CDR2 YSLEER. The CDR3 spans 17 residues. Trimming pared 2 bases from V and 8 bases from J, leaving 22 bases between. The CDR3 loop is CASSQSPPTGRSDTIYF. CDR3 bases: TGCGCCAGCAGCCAATCTCCACCCACGGGGAGATCGGACACCATATATTTT.

J is TRBJ2-2 and V is TRBV7-2, with a possible D match to TRBD1 (6 bases). CDR1 is SGHTA and CDR2 is FQGNSA in the germline V gene. V was pared by 4 bases and J by 5 bases, with 11 bases between. The CDR3 runs 14 residues. The CDR3 DNA sequence: TGTGCCAGCAGCTCGTTTCAGGGGACCGGGGAGCTGTTTTTT. Translated, it gives CASSSFQGTGELFF.

The J gene is TRBJ1-1, the V gene TRBV5-1; 8 bases match TRBD1. The CDR3 covers 17 residues. Germline CDR1 SGHRS, CDR2 YFSETQ. Trimming cost V 4 bases and J 1 base; bases outside gene matches: 12. CDR3 amino acids: CASSKRDRGLKNTEAFF. Written as DNA, the CDR3 is TGCGCCAGCAGCAAAAGAGACAGGGGTCTCAAGAACACTGAAGCTTTCTTT. The variable domain in full, completed from reference TRBV5-1 and TRBJ1-1, reads KAGVTQTPRYLIKTRGQQVTLSCSPISGHRSVSWYQQTPGQGLQFLFEYFSETQRNKGNFPGRFSGRQFSNSRSEMNVSTLELGDSALYLCASSKRDRGLKNTEAFFGQGTRLTVV.

This clone appeared once. The V call is TRBV7-9, the J call TRBJ1-3, with 8 bases lining up with TRBD1. Germline values: CDR1 SEHNR, CDR2 FQNEAQ (reference sequence). The CDR3 spans 15 residues. The J segment lost 0 bases and the V segment lost 6 bases, leaving 4 bases of the junction unmatched. CDR3 protein: CASSTDRGSGNTIYF. DNA for the CDR3: TGTGCCAGCAGTACCGACAGGGGCTCTGGAAACACCATATATTTT.

J is TRBJ2-3 and V is TRBV4-3, with D possibly matching TRBD2 (6 bases). Per the germline V gene, CDR1 is LGHNA and CDR2 is YSLEER. CDR3 length: 16 amino acids. V lost 3 bases and J lost 2, with 15 bases in between. The CDR3 DNA reads TGCGCCAGCAGCCAGATGGGCAGCGGGTCCACAGATACGCAGTATTTT. It yields the protein CASSQMGSGSTDTQYF.

J is TRBJ2-3 and V is TRBV11-3; TRBD1 might be the D (6 bases). V dropped 4 bases and J dropped 6 bases, with 14 bases sitting between them. The CDR3 is 14 amino acids. Per germline, CDR1 SGHNT and CDR2 YENEEA. The CDR3: CASSSGVAPDTQYF. The CDR3 DNA follows: TGTGCCAGCAGCTCAGGGGTAGCACCCGATACGCAGTATTTT.

The chain links TRBV2 to TRBJ1-2, with TRBD1 identical over 7 bases. CDR3 length: 13 amino acids. Germline CDR1 is SNHLY and CDR2 is FYNNEI. The ends lost 8 bases at V and 4 bases at J; junction bases unmatched: 7. The CDR3 here is CASRDSATYGYTF. The CDR3 DNA reads as TGTGCCAGCCGGGACAGTGCGACCTATGGCTACACCTTC.

This clone was counted between two and nine times. The chain recombines TRBV5-5 with TRBJ2-2; D may be TRBD2 (6 bases). The V end was cut by 4 bases, the J end by 5 bases, with 18 bases between. The CDR3 spans 16 residues. The V gene's germline CDR1 is SGHKS and CDR2 YYEKEE (reference sequence). In nucleotides, the CDR3 is TGTGCCAGCAGCCGGGGGTCGGGGACGAGGACCGGGGAGCTGTTTTTT. Protein sequence: CASSRGSGTRTGELFF.

The chain links TRBV11-2 to TRBJ2-2; TRBD2 matches at 14 bases. Trimming cost V 6 bases and J 1 base; bases outside gene matches: 7. There are 18 residues in the CDR3. The germline V gene encodes CDR1 SGHAT and CDR2 FQNNGV. CDR3 nucleotide sequence: TGTGCCAGCAGATTTACCGGGACTAGCGGGAGGAACACCGGGGAGCTGTTTTTT. Translation: CASRFTGTSGRNTGELFF.

The genes are TRBV30 and TRBJ2-5; 7 bases match TRBD2. The CDR3 has 16 residues. Per germline, CDR1 GTSNPN and CDR2 SVGIG (reference sequence). Unmatched junction bases numbered 10, after V lost 0 bases and J lost 3 bases. CDR3 loop: CAWSVAAGVIKETQYF. DNA for the CDR3: TGTGCCTGGAGTGTAGCCGCGGGGGTCATTAAAGAGACCCAGTACTTC.

V usage is TRBV5-5 and J usage is TRBJ1-2; D gene ambiguous. V lost 7 bases and J 3 bases, leaving 10 bases between the germline ends. Per the germline V gene, CDR1 is SGHKS and CDR2 is YYEKEE (reference sequence). The length of the CDR3 is 12 residues. CDR3: CASSRQDYGYTF. The CDR3 DNA is TGTGCCAGCTCTAGGCAAGACTATGGCTACACCTTC. Looking up the rest from reference TRBV5-5 and TRBJ1-2 gives the full variable domain: DAGVTQSPTHLIKTRGQQVTLRCSPISGHKSVSWYQQVLGQGPQFIFQYYEKEERGRGNFPDRFSARQFPNYSSELNVNALLLGDSALYLCASSRQDYGYTFGSGTRLTVV.

The rearrangement links TRBV6-4 to TRBJ2-6; D gene unclear. Per the germline V gene, CDR1 is MRHNA and CDR2 is SNTAGT. The CDR3 has 16 residues. Between the trimmed V and J ends, which lost 1 base and 0 bases, there was a span of 7 bases. The CDR3 protein is CASSDWASSGANVLTF. CDR3 coding DNA: TGTGCCAGCAGTGACTGGGCAAGCTCTGGGGCCAACGTCCTGACTTTC.

The rearrangement links TRBV4-3 to TRBJ1-2, with no clear D. Between the trimmed V and J ends, which lost 0 bases and 0 bases, there was a span of 17 bases. The CDR3 runs 18 residues. Per germline, CDR1 LGHNA and CDR2 YSLEER. CDR3 amino acids: CASSQDTSRSPTNYGYTF. CDR3 sequence (DNA): TGCGCCAGCAGCCAAGATACGAGCAGGTCACCCACTAACTATGGCTACACCTTC.

The gene calls are TRBV30 and TRBJ2-5; no reliable D call. Per the germline V gene, CDR1 is GTSNPN and CDR2 is SVGIG (reference sequence). V was pared by 3 bases and J by 3 bases, with 2 bases between. This CDR3 region has 10 residues. CDR3 protein: CAWSEETQYF. In DNA, the CDR3 is TGTGCCTGGAGCGAAGAGACCCAGTACTTC.